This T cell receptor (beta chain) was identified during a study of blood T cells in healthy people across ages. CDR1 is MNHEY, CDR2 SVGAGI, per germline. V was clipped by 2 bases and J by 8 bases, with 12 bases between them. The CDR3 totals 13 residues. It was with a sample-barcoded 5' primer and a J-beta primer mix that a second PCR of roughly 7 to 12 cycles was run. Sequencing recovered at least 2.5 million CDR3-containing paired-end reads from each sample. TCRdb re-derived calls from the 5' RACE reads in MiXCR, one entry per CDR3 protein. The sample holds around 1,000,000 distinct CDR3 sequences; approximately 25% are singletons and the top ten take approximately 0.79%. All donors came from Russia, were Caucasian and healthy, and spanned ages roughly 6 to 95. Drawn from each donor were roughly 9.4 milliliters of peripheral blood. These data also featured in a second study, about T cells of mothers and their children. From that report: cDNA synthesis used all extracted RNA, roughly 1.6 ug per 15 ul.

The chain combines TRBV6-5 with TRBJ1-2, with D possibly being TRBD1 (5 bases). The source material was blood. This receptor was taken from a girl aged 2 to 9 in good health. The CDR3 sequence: CASSYAPEGGYTF. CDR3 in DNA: TGTGCCAGCAGTTACGCACCGGAGGGGGGCTACACCTTC.